The clone carrying this T cell receptor (beta chain) was seen only a few times. These data are taken from a study of identical twins. A universal primer binding site was introduced by template switching. The final cDNA contained unique molecular identifiers. TCRdb reprocessed the 5' RACE reads via MiXCR and lists one record per CDR3 protein. Here the sample spans hundreds of thousands of distinct CDR3 sequences, about 20% being singletons. The CDR3 loop spans 17 amino acids. V shed 2 bases and J 5 bases; nucleotides not matched to a gene: 12. The V gene's germline CDR1 is MNHEY and CDR2 SVGEGT. These data are also associated with another study on T cells expressing NK-cell markers.

The receptor was isolated from a woman aged 18-29 years in good health. Source material: PBMCs. The V call is TRBV6-2 or TRBV6-3, the J call TRBJ2-1; 7 bases are shared with TRBD2. CDR3 sequence (DNA): TGTGCCAGCAGTTACCGAAGGGGAGCGGGACTCGACAATGAGCAGTTCTTC. Protein sequence: CASSYRRGAGLDNEQFF.